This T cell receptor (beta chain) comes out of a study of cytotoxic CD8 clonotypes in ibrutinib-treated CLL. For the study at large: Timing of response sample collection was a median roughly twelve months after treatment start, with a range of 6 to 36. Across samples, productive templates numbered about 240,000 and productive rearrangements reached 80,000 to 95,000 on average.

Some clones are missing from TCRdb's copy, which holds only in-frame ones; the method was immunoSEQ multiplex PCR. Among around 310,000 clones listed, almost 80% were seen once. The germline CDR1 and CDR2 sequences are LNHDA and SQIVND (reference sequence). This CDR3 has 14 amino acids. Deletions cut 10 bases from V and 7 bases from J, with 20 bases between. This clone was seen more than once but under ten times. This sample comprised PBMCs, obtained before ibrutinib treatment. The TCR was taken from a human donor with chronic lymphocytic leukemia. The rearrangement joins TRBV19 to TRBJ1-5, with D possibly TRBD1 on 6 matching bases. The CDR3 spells CATRTAGEVQPQHF. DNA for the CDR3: TGTGCCACCCGAACGGCAGGGGAGGTGCAGCCCCAGCATTTT.